A selection of T cell receptor beta chains follows, all from one sample in a study of identical twins. From the 5' RACE reads, TCRdb called clonotypes with MiXCR, one entry per CDR3 protein. The data show 300,000 to 400,000 distinct CDR3 sequences, with 8.5% to 10% seen just once and about 8.1% held by the top ten. Sample: naive T cells sorted from blood. These receptors were taken from a woman in her fifties or sixties in good health. CDR3s include the opening cysteine and the closing phenylalanine or tryptophan. A D gene is named only where the DNA matches it firmly. Rows give clone size only sometimes, using once, few, many, or a class for an expanded clone.

v_gene	j_gene	d_gene	abundance	CDR3aa	CDR3nt
TRBV5-5	TRBJ1-6	-	many	CASSLVPHGNSPLHF	TGTGCCAGCAGCTTGGTTCCCCATGGGAATTCACCCCTCCACTTT
TRBV6-1	TRBJ2-7	-	-	CASSSTQGISYEQYF	TGTGCCAGCAGCTCAACCCAGGGTATCTCCTACGAGCAGTACTTC
TRBV2	TRBJ2-1	TRBD2	-	CASSDTSGWGEQFF	TGTGCCAGCAGTGACACTAGCGGGTGGGGTGAGCAGTTCTTC
TRBV12-3/TRBV12-4	TRBJ2-3	-	many	CASSSGRHTDTQYF	TGTGCCAGCAGTTCGGGTAGGCACACAGATACGCAGTATTTT
TRBV20-1	TRBJ2-7	TRBD2	-	CSANSGRVHEQYF	TGCAGTGCTAATAGCGGGAGAGTTCACGAGCAGTACTTC
TRBV5-1	TRBJ2-1	-	many	CASRLGSSYNEQFF	TGCGCCAGCAGACTAGGGAGCTCCTACAATGAGCAGTTCTTC
TRBV7-2	TRBJ2-7	-	-	CASSLGARTEQYF	TGTGCCAGCAGCTTAGGCGCCAGGACGGAGCAGTACTTC
TRBV14	TRBJ2-1	-	many	CASSQVFHPNEQFF	TGTGCCAGCAGCCAAGTATTTCATCCCAATGAGCAGTTCTTC
TRBV5-1	TRBJ2-5	-	-	CASNTNAQGWQETQYF	TGCGCCAGCAACACAAACGCACAGGGTTGGCAAGAGACCCAGTACTTC
TRBV5-1	TRBJ2-2	TRBD1	-	CASSPDRVSSNTGELFF	TGCGCCAGCAGCCCGGACAGGGTCAGTTCGAACACCGGGGAGCTGTTTTTT
TRBV7-8	TRBJ1-5	TRBD1	-	CASSKNTGVRSNQPQHF	TGTGCCAGCAGTAAAAATACAGGGGTTAGGAGCAATCAGCCCCAGCATTTT
TRBV19	TRBJ2-5	TRBD2	few	CASSIDGFRSTSGEETQYF	TGTGCCAGTAGTATAGATGGTTTTAGGTCGACTAGCGGAGAAGAGACCCAGTACTTC
TRBV19	TRBJ2-1	TRBD1	many	CASNTGQGNNEQFF	TGTGCCAGTAACACCGGACAGGGTAACAATGAGCAGTTCTTC
TRBV7-2	TRBJ1-1	-	-	CASSLVGWEPEAFF	TGTGCCAGCAGCTTAGTCGGGTGGGAGCCTGAAGCTTTCTTT
TRBV6-1	TRBJ1-1	-	few	CASIKNTEAFF	TGTGCCAGCATCAAGAACACTGAAGCTTTCTTT
TRBV12-3/TRBV12-4	TRBJ1-2	-	many	CASSLFGFGGYTF	TGTGCCAGCAGTTTATTTGGATTTGGTGGCTACACCTTC
TRBV5-5	TRBJ1-2	-	-	CASSRGTYDGYTF	TGTGCCAGCAGCCGTGGGACATACGATGGCTACACCTTC
TRBV11-2	TRBJ2-4	TRBD2	-	CASRDPGLAIAKNIQYF	TGTGCCAGCAGAGATCCGGGACTAGCGATAGCCAAAAACATTCAGTACTTC
TRBV4-1	TRBJ2-1	-	-	CASSPALVLRREQFF	TGCGCCAGCAGCCCTGCCCTAGTCCTACGACGTGAGCAGTTCTTC
TRBV6-6	TRBJ2-3	-	-	CASSYGSQADTQYF	TGTGCCAGCAGTTACGGCAGTCAGGCAGATACGCAGTATTTT
TRBV30	TRBJ2-4	-	few	CAWSVLGITFF	TGTGCCTGGAGTGTACTCGGCATAACTTTCTTC
TRBV5-4	TRBJ2-1	-	-	CASSLYSWEQFF	TGTGCCAGCAGCTTGTACTCGTGGGAGCAGTTCTTC
TRBV6-5	TRBJ1-1	-	-	CAAGRGTEAFF	TGTGCCGCAGGGAGGGGGACTGAAGCTTTCTTT
TRBV19	TRBJ1-5	-	many	CASTDGNQPQHF	TGTGCCAGTACCGATGGAAATCAGCCCCAGCATTTT
TRBV6-2/TRBV6-3	TRBJ2-1	TRBD2	few	CASSLPGLAGVNEQFF	TGTGCCAGCAGCCTCCCGGGACTAGCGGGAGTAAATGAGCAGTTCTTC
TRBV5-1	TRBJ2-7	-	few	CASSLPKGGGSGEQYF	TGCGCCAGCAGCCTCCCTAAGGGGGGAGGGTCCGGCGAGCAGTACTTC
TRBV10-3	TRBJ2-3	TRBD1	-	CAGRGTGTSTDTQYF	TGTGCCGGCAGGGGGACGGGTACGAGCACAGATACGCAGTATTTT
TRBV14	TRBJ2-1	-	-	CASAENNEQFF	TGTGCCAGCGCGGAGAACAATGAGCAGTTCTTC
TRBV18	TRBJ1-1	-	few	CASSPFGGTDTEAFF	TGTGCCAGCTCTCCATTCGGGGGAACGGACACTGAAGCTTTCTTT
TRBV7-9	TRBJ1-1	-	few	CASSTTRVGGEAFF	TGTGCCAGCAGCACGACTCGGGTGGGGGGAGAGGCTTTCTTT
TRBV20-1	TRBJ2-1	TRBD2	-	CSARTSGRYNEQFF	TGCAGTGCTCGGACTAGCGGGCGCTACAATGAGCAGTTCTTC
TRBV5-1	TRBJ2-5	-	-	CASTSRGRGETQYF	TGCGCCAGCACTTCGAGAGGACGGGGAGAGACCCAGTACTTC
TRBV4-1	TRBJ2-2	-	few	CASRDRPGGSNTGELFF	TGCGCCAGCAGGGACCGACCAGGCGGTTCGAACACCGGGGAGCTGTTTTTT
TRBV5-1	TRBJ1-2	TRBD1	few	CASSSGQGLVGYTF	TGCGCCAGCAGCTCGGGACAGGGTTTGGTTGGCTACACCTTC
TRBV24-1	TRBJ2-3	-	-	CATSGWGKVDTQYF	TGTGCCACCAGTGGGTGGGGGAAAGTGGATACGCAGTATTTT
TRBV2	TRBJ2-2	-	many	CASDHRESSTGELFF	TGTGCCAGCGACCACAGGGAAAGTTCCACCGGGGAGCTGTTTTTT
TRBV4-1	TRBJ1-3	-	-	CASSQARFGNTIYF	TGCGCCAGCAGCCAAGCCAGGTTTGGAAACACCATATATTTT
TRBV12-3/TRBV12-4	TRBJ2-5	-	-	CASSKTGTAQETQYF	TGTGCCAGCAGCAAGACGGGAACAGCGCAAGAGACCCAGTACTTC
TRBV13	TRBJ2-5	-	few	CASSGFQETQYF	TGTGCCAGCAGCGGATTTCAAGAGACCCAGTACTTC
TRBV20-1	TRBJ1-2	TRBD1	few	CSAMDRSYGYTF	TGCAGTGCTATGGACAGGTCTTATGGCTACACCTTC